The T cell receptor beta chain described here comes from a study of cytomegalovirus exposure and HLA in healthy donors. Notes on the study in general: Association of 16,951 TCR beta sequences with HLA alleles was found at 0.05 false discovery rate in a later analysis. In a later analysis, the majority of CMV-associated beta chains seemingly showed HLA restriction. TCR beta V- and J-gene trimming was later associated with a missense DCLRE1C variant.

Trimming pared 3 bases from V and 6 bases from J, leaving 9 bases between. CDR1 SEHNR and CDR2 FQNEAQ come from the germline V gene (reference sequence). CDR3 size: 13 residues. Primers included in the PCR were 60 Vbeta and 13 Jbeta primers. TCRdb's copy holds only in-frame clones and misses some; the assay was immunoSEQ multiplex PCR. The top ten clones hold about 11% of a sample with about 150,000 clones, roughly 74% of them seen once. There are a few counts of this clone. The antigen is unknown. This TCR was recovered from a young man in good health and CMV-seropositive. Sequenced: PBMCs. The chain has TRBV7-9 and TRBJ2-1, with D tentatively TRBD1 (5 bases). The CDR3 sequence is CASSLDQGNEQFF. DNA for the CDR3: TGTGCCAGCAGCTTGGATCAGGGCAATGAGCAGTTCTTC.